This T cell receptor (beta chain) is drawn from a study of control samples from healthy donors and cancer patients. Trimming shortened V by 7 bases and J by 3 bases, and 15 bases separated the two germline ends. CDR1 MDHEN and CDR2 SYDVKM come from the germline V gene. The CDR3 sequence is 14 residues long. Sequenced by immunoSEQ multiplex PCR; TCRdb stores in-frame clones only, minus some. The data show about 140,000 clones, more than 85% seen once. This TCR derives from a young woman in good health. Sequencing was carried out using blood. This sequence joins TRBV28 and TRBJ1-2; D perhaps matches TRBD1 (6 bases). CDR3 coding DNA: TGTGCCAGCAAGCCGGGGGCTCGAGACTATGGCTACACCTTC. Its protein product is CASKPGARDYGYTF.